The source of this TCR beta chain is a study of cytomegalovirus exposure and HLA in healthy donors. V dropped 0 bases and J dropped 4 bases, with 9 bases sitting between them. The germline V gene has CDR1 SGHRS and CDR2 YFSETQ. The CDR3 has 14 residues. On this clone: No antigen is known for it.

Study conclusions and caveats: There were some V segments, including TRBV6-2 and TRBV6-3, excluded as indistinguishable. Per a prior analysis, the majority of TCR beta V segments were productive roughly 87% or roughly 30% of the time. A later analysis reportedly identified an Asian-associated ancestry cluster as carrying fewer N-insertions than the approximately 710-donor mean.

Primers for the PCR totalled 60 Vbeta and 13 Jbeta. Repertoires were generated with immunoSEQ multiplex PCR, while TCRdb's copy carries only in-frame clones and drops some. The table records 65,000 to 95,000 clones, 65% to 85% of them present only once. The donors were healthy bone marrow donors. The gene calls are TRBV5-1 and TRBJ2-3, with D possibly being TRBD2 (5 bases). The origin of this receptor is a man between 70 and 80 years old in good health and CMV-seronegative. Sequenced: PBMCs. The CDR3 here is CASSLGGSSDTQYF. In DNA, the CDR3 is TGCGCCAGCAGCTTGGGAGGGTCTTCAGATACGCAGTATTTT.